Below, one T cell receptor (beta chain) is given with its context. What it binds is unknown. TCRdb re-analysed the 5' RACE reads in MiXCR, keeping a single row per CDR3 protein. This table holds a few thousand distinct CDR3 sequences, approximately 70% found once. Tregs were sorted as CD4+CD25+CD127-/low cells. V was clipped by 1 base and J by 7 bases, with 5 bases between them. There are 12 residues in the CDR3. Germline V gives CDR1 MGHRA, CDR2 YSYEKL. General observations from the study: Greatest tumor Treg TCR overlap was with tumor naive CD4+ cells.

The chain joins TRBV4-1 to TRBJ2-1; D ambiguous. The sample was Tregs sorted from blood. The clonotype comes from a female donor with breast cancer. CDR3 sequence: CASSQADNEQFF. Here the CDR3 DNA reads TGCGCCAGCAGCCAAGCTGATAATGAGCAGTTCTTC.